This T cell receptor (beta chain) was profiled in a study of glioma-infiltrating T cells. The CDR3 has 15 residues. Germline CDR1 DFQATT, CDR2 SNEGSKA (reference sequence). TCR alpha and beta CDR3 regions were amplified from RNA using iRepertoire nested multiplex PCR. One-step reverse transcription and amplification started from roughly 100-400 ng of tissue mRNA or PBMC total RNA. Each CDR3 protein gets one entry after TCRdb re-called the multiplex PCR reads with MiXCR. The repertoire holds 300,000 to 400,000 distinct CDR3 sequences, with less than 50% as singletons. This clonotype has only one observation. A much larger clone differs by one base, so this may be a read error.

The rearrangement uses TRBV20-1 and TRBJ1-3; TRBD1 agrees at 7 bases. This receptor was obtained from a human donor with low-grade glioma or glioblastoma, undergoing nonglioma brain surgery, or in good health (not recorded which). The specimen was glioma tissue, nonneoplastic brain tissue, or PBMCs (not recorded which). In nucleotides, the CDR3 is TGCAGTGCCATGGACAGGCAACGAACTGGAAGCACCATATATTTT. Translated: CSAMDRQRTGSTIYF.